Below, 22 T cell receptor beta chains from the same sample are listed, as sequenced in a study of a mutant IDH1 vaccine in newly diagnosed glioma. As for time point: week 35, safety follow-up. Doses of 300 ug of mutant IDH1 20-mer peptide were given with topical imiquimod. Measured with immunoSEQ multiplex PCR; TCRdb has only the in-frame clones, and not every one. The sample includes about 42,000 clones, about 80% seen only once; the top ten take approximately 4.6%. Which antigens these TCRs recognize remains unknown. The source material was PBMCs, sampled from a glioma patient whose treatment included an IDH1 peptide vaccine. These TCRs come from a woman aged 45-65 years with glioma.

The chain has TRBV7-2 and TRBJ1-6; TRBD1 is a possible D gene (5 bases). The CDR3 loop spans 18 amino acids. Germline V lookup: CDR1 SGHTA, CDR2 FQGNSA. With 0 bases removed from V and 10 bases from J, the gap between germline ends came to 22 bases. The CDR3 region has the DNA TGTGCCAGCAGCTTAGCGGCGTATATCGGACAAGGAAAATCACCCCTCCACTTT. Translation: CASSLAAYIGQGKSPLHF.

The CDR3 DNA follows: TGTGCCATCAGTAGCGGGGCCTACAATGAGCAGTTCTTC. Protein: CAISSGAYNEQFF. J is TRBJ2-1 and V is TRBV10-3; 7 bases map to TRBD2. CDR3 size: 13 residues. Losses at the gene ends were 5 bases for V and 2 bases for J; bases not matched to a gene: 0. The V gene's germline CDR1 is ENHRY and CDR2 SYGVKD.

This clone was recorded a few times. The V call is TRBV7-3, the J call TRBJ1-2; 9 positions match TRBD1. Germline CDR1 is SGHTA and CDR2 is FQGTGA. The CDR3 covers 15 residues. J was trimmed by 5 bases and V by 7 bases; bases with no gene match: 11. CDR3 sequence reads: CASIRDRESVYGYTF. The CDR3 bases are TGTGCCAGCATCCGGGACAGGGAATCAGTATATGGCTACACCTTC.

V gene TRBV7-9 combines with J gene TRBJ2-7; TRBD2 agrees at 7 bases. This CDR3 region has 16 residues. The germline V gene has CDR1 SEHNR and CDR2 FQNEAQ (reference sequence). Trimming at V came to 5 bases and at J to 2 bases, leaving 12 bases not matched to a gene. The CDR3: CASSPLGGGSTYEQYF. The CDR3 DNA reads as TGTGCCAGCAGCCCCCTGGGCGGGGGATCTACCTACGAGCAGTACTTC.

The chain is built from TRBV18 and TRBJ2-5; no clear D gene. The CDR3 length is 13 residues. Per the germline V gene, CDR1 is KGHSH and CDR2 is LQKENI. Trimming removed 2 bases from V and 5 bases from J, with 9 bases in between. CDR3 sequence reads: CASSPVSFETQYF. The CDR3 DNA is TGTGCCAGCTCACCAGTTTCCTTTGAGACCCAGTACTTC. Combining the CDR3 with reference TRBV18 and TRBJ2-5 gives the whole variable domain NAGVMQNPRHLVRRRGQEARLRCSPMKGHSHVYWYRQLPEEGLKFMVYLQKENIIDESGMPKERFSAEFPKEGPSILRIQQVVRGDSAAYFCASSPVSFETQYFGPGTRLLVL.

J is TRBJ1-1 and V is TRBV6-6, with a tentative D call TRBD1 (6 bases). Trimming cost V 0 bases and J 6 bases, with 8 bases left between them. Germline CDR1 is MNHNY and CDR2 is SVGAGI (reference sequence). The CDR3 totals 13 residues. The CDR3: CASSYSAGAEAFF. The CDR3 DNA sequence: TGTGCCAGCAGTTACTCGGCAGGGGCTGAAGCTTTCTTT.

This clone has a single count. The genes are TRBV5-4 and TRBJ2-3; weak D call: TRBD1 (6 bases). The CDR3 covers 16 residues. The ends were cut back, 4 bases at V and 2 bases at J, with 17 bases in the middle. CDR1 and CDR2 from the germline V gene are SGHNT and YYREEE (reference sequence). The chain's CDR3 is CASSHDGQQVTDTQYF. The CDR3 DNA reads as TGTGCCAGCAGCCATGACGGACAGCAAGTCACAGATACGCAGTATTTT.

This chain uses TRBV7-8 with TRBJ1-6; 8 bases agree with TRBD1. Germline V CDR1 and CDR2: SGHVS, FQNEAQ. The trim removed 4 bases at V and 8 bases at J, leaving 7 bases unmatched. The CDR3 is 15 amino acids. CDR3 sequence (DNA): TGTGCCAGCAGCTCCGGGACAGGCACATATTCACCCCTCCACTTT. Its translation is CASSSGTGTYSPLHF.

The chain has TRBV14 and TRBJ1-4; 7 bases align to TRBD1. Germline V gene data show CDR1 as SGHDN and CDR2 as FVKESK. J gave up 7 bases and V 3 bases, and 14 bases lay outside the gene matches. This CDR3 region has 17 residues. CDR3 DNA: TGTGCCAGCAGCCACCTAAGGGCCGACAGGGAGGGTGAAAAACTGTTTTTT. Translating it yields CASSHLRADREGEKLFF.

The gene calls are TRBV5-1 and TRBJ2-5; tentative D call: TRBD1 (6 bases). This CDR3 comprises 15 residues. The germline gives CDR1 SGHRS, CDR2 YFSETQ. Trimming removed 0 bases at V and 4 bases at J, with 13 bases between. The chain's CDR3 is CASSLGSGDGETQYF. The DNA of the CDR3 is TGCGCCAGCAGCTTGGGTTCAGGGGACGGAGAGACCCAGTACTTC.

This clone was detected a few times. The chain combines TRBV4-3 with TRBJ2-7, with D hard to call. The germline V gene encodes CDR1 LGHNA and CDR2 YSLEER. This CDR3 has 14 amino acids. V was shortened by 1 base and J by 4 bases, with 11 bases between the two germline ends. The CDR3 DNA sequence: TGCGCCAGCAGCCAAGGAATAGGTTTTTACGAGCAGTACTTC. Translation gives CASSQGIGFYEQYF.

The chain has TRBV7-3 and TRBJ1-1; D might be TRBD1 (5 bases). The CDR3 extends over 14 amino acids. Germline V gene data show CDR1 as SGHTA and CDR2 as FQGTGA. The V gene lost 5 bases and the J gene lost 0 bases, with 10 bases spanning the gap. CDR3 amino acids: CASSPGHLNTEAFF. The CDR3 coding sequence is TGTGCCAGCAGCCCCGGACACCTGAACACTGAAGCTTTCTTT. Full variable domain (rest looked up from reference TRBV7-3 and TRBJ1-1): GAGVSQTPSNKVTEKGKYVELRCDPISGHTALYWYRQSLGQGPEFLIYFQGTGAADDSGLPNDRFFAVRPEGSVSTLKIQRTERGDSAVYLCASSPGHLNTEAFFGQGTRLTVV.

This clone was observed once. V usage is TRBV4-2 and J usage is TRBJ2-5; possibly TRBD2 for D (6 bases). Per the germline V gene, CDR1 is LGHNA and CDR2 is YNFKEQ. The germline V and J ends were trimmed by 4 bases and 3 bases, with 24 bases remaining between them. The CDR3 consists of 18 residues. CDR3 sequence (DNA): TGTGCCAGCAGCCCGTGGGGCGGCGGGGATCCCGTCGAAGAGACCCAGTACTTC. Encoded protein: CASSPWGGGDPVEETQYF.

This clone came up once. The chain has TRBV4-2 and TRBJ1-2; no definite D call. The CDR3 length is 12 residues. V lost 1 base and J 2 bases, leaving 2 bases between the germline ends. CDR1 and CDR2 from the germline V gene are LGHNA and YNFKEQ. The CDR3 sequence: CASSQGNYGYTF. The DNA for the CDR3 is TGTGCCAGCAGCCAAGGAAACTATGGCTACACCTTC.

V gene TRBV6-5 combines with J gene TRBJ1-6, with D uncertain. Trimming cost V 6 bases and J 10 bases, with 10 bases left between them. The CDR3 contains 12 residues. Germline V CDR1 and CDR2: MNHEY, SVGAGI. In DNA form, the CDR3 reads TGTGCCAGCAGATTCGAGGAATCACCCCTCCACTTT. Translated: CASRFEESPLHF.

The V call is TRBV4-1, the J call TRBJ1-4, with 9 bases fitting TRBD1. Germline V gene data show CDR1 as MGHRA and CDR2 as YSYEKL. CDR3 length: 16 amino acids. The junction had 9 bases not matched to a gene; V was cut back by 3 bases and J by 7 bases. CDR3 in amino acids: CASSQGRTGALEKLFF. The CDR3 region has the DNA TGCGCCAGCAGCCAGGGACGGACAGGGGCTCTTGAAAAACTGTTTTTT.

The V and J genes are TRBV30 and TRBJ2-3; 8 bases line up with TRBD2. Germline V CDR1 and CDR2: GTSNPN, SVGIG (reference sequence). J lost 0 bases, V lost 0 bases, and 2 bases had no gene match. The CDR3 has 15 amino acids. This CDR3 reads CAWSVLAASTDTQYF. In DNA, the CDR3 is TGTGCCTGGAGTGTACTAGCGGCAAGCACAGATACGCAGTATTTT.

This chain uses TRBV5-4 with TRBJ2-7, with a weak D call TRBD1 (7 bases). The CDR3 spans 17 residues. Between the trimmed V and J ends, which lost 0 bases and 4 bases, there was a span of 20 bases. CDR1 SGHNT and CDR2 YYREEE come from the germline V gene (reference sequence). The CDR3 DNA sequence: TGTGCCAGCAGCTTGGCCTTTGGGGTGACAGGGAGGTACGAGCAGTACTTC. It translates to CASSLAFGVTGRYEQYF.

V is TRBV6-1 and J is TRBJ2-3, with TRBD1 as a possible D gene (6 bases). CDR3 size: 15 residues. The germline V gene has CDR1 MNHNS and CDR2 SASEGT. Trimming shortened V by 6 bases and J by 6 bases, and 19 bases separated the two germline ends. The CDR3 spells CASRETGSPGDTQYF. The CDR3 DNA sequence: TGTGCCAGCAGGGAGACAGGCTCCCCGGGGGATACGCAGTATTTT.

V and J are TRBV2 and TRBJ2-1; 10 positions match TRBD2. The germline V gene encodes CDR1 SNHLY and CDR2 FYNNEI. The CDR3 runs 15 residues. The V and J ends lost 0 bases and 8 bases, in that order; junction bases with no gene match: 4. The CDR3 spells CASSEALAGGHEQFF. As DNA, the CDR3 is TGTGCCAGCAGTGAAGCATTAGCGGGGGGCCATGAGCAGTTCTTC.

The V gene is TRBV2, the J gene TRBJ2-3; D possibly corresponds to TRBD2 (5 bases). The V gene lost 6 bases and the J gene lost 7 bases, with 17 bases spanning the gap. Germline CDR1 is SNHLY and CDR2 is FYNNEI. The CDR3 is made up of 14 amino acids. The CDR3 DNA is TGTGCCAGCAGGGAGGACGGGAATGTTTATACGCAGTATTTT. This codes for CASREDGNVYTQYF. The full variable domain, with the rest looked up from reference TRBV2 and TRBJ2-3, is EPEVTQTPSHQVTQMGQEVILRCVPISNHLYFYWYRQILGQKVEFLVSFYNNEISEKSEIFDDQFSVERPDGSNFTLKIRSTKLEDSAMYFCASREDGNVYTQYFGPGTRLTVL.

The gene calls are TRBV7-2 and TRBJ2-3, with D perhaps being TRBD1 or TRBD2 (5 bases each). This CDR3 has 15 residues. Germline values: CDR1 SGHTA, CDR2 FQGNSA. The ends were cut back, 3 bases at V and 2 bases at J, with 12 bases in the middle. CDR3 region: CASSFRGVATDTQYF. The CDR3 DNA follows: TGTGCCAGCAGCTTCAGAGGGGTGGCCACAGATACGCAGTATTTT.